The T cell receptor beta chain under discussion was sequenced for a study of shared clonotypes between healthy human individuals. Terminally differentiated effector memory CD45RA+ cells were excluded from the naive CD8 cells, which were CD45RO-negative and positively selected for CCR7. Repertoires were generated with immunoSEQ multiplex PCR, while TCRdb's copy carries only in-frame clones and drops some. The sample lists about 2 million clones; less than 95% were seen once. J gave up 5 bases and V 6 bases, and 9 bases lay outside the gene matches. This CDR3 has 14 residues. Germline lookup yields CDR1 LNHDA and CDR2 SQIVND (reference sequence).

J is TRBJ2-5 and V is TRBV19, with 7 bases lining up with TRBD2. The sequenced sample was naive CD8+ T cells sorted from blood. The receptor comes from a man younger than 35 in good health. CDR3 sequence reads: CASSSRERIETQYF. In DNA, the CDR3 is TGTGCCAGTAGCTCGCGGGAGAGGATCGAGACCCAGTACTTC.